This T cell receptor beta chain was identified in a study of blood T cell repertoires in COVID-19. The table came from immunoSEQ multiplex PCR; TCRdb's copy has only in-frame clones and leaves some out. The sample yields 150,000 or so clones, roughly 79% seen once. Trimming cost V 4 bases and J 3 bases; bases outside gene matches: 7. From germline, CDR1 is SGHTA and CDR2 FQGTGA. This CDR3 is built from 15 residues. J is TRBJ2-7 and V is TRBV7-3; 9 positions agree with TRBD1. Sequences were obtained from PBMCs or T cells enriched from blood (not recorded which). The clonotype originates from a woman in her forties or fifties who had recovered from COVID-19. The CDR3 DNA reads as TGTGCCAGCAGCTACAAGGGACAGGGAAGCTACGAGCAGTACTTC. This codes for CASSYKGQGSYEQYF.